This T cell receptor (beta chain) stems from a study of blood T cells in healthy people across ages. This clonotype has more than one count but fewer than ten. Primed by a sample-barcoded 5' primer and a J-beta primer mix, a second PCR proceeded for 7 to 11 cycles. A template-switch adaptor containing 12 random nucleotides labeled each cDNA molecule. All samples gave at least 2.5 million CDR3-containing paired-end reads. TCRdb redid the calling of the 5' RACE reads with MiXCR, one entry per CDR3 protein. The table includes around 520,000 distinct CDR3 sequences, roughly a quarter detected once. These data are also associated with another study on T cells of mothers and their children. That investigation notes: Donors comprised three healthy Caucasian mothers plus their six children. In unrelated and related pairs, TCR recombination output is shaped in a similar way by thymic selection.

The sequencing sample was made of blood. This TCR was sampled from a boy younger than 10 in good health.

As DNA, the CDR3 is TGTGCCTGGAGATCCCGGGACAGGGACTACGAGCAGTACTTC. Translation gives CAWRSRDRDYEQYF. The V and J genes are TRBV30 and TRBJ2-7; TRBD1 agrees at 9 bases. There are 14 residues in the CDR3. The V segment lost 3 bases and the J segment 3 bases; nucleotides outside the gene matches: 6. CDR1 is GTSNPN and CDR2 is SVGIG in the germline V gene (reference sequence).